The 2 T cell receptor beta chains below all came from one sample that was sequenced in a study of a mutant IDH1 vaccine in newly diagnosed glioma. TCRdb keeps only in-frame clones here, not all; method: immunoSEQ multiplex PCR. The table has about 60,000 clones, less than 90% seen once. No cognate antigen is known for these TCRs. Time point here: week 35, safety follow-up. What each vaccine dose contained was 300 ug of mutant IDH1 20-mer peptide, accompanied by topical imiquimod. This sample comprised PBMCs, obtained from a glioma patient whose treatment included an IDH1 peptide vaccine. Receptors were obtained from a man aged 25-40 years with glioma.

This clone appeared once. The CDR3 coding sequence is TGTGCCAGCAGCTTAATTCGGCGAGCTAACTATGGCTACACCTTC. Translated, it gives CASSLIRRANYGYTF. This rearrangement joins TRBV13 to TRBJ1-2, with D hard to call. V was trimmed by 2 bases and J by 0 bases, leaving 10 bases between them. The CDR3 runs 15 residues. Germline lookup yields CDR1 PRHDT and CDR2 FYEKMQ (reference sequence).

The genes are TRBV7-2 and TRBJ2-3, with D uncertain. The CDR3 runs 14 residues. Germline V gene data show CDR1 as SGHTA and CDR2 as FQGNSA. Trimming took off 5 bases at V and 0 bases at J, with 9 bases between the two ends. This chain's CDR3 is CASSPAVSTDTQYF. The CDR3 coding sequence is TGTGCCAGCAGCCCGGCGGTTAGCACAGATACGCAGTATTTT.